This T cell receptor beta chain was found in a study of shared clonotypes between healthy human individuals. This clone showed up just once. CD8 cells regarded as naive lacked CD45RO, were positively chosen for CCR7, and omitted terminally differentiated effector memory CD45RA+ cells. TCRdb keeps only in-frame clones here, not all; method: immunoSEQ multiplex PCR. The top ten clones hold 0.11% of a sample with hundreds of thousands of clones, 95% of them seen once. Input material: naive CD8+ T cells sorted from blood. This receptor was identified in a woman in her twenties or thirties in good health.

CDR3 DNA: TGTGCCAGCAGTGATTGGGACAGCCTAGACCATAGCACAGATACGCAGTATTTT. Its translation: CASSDWDSLDHSTDTQYF. The genes are TRBV25-1 and TRBJ2-3, with TRBD1 identical over 7 bases. Germline V gives CDR1 MGHDK, CDR2 SYGVNS. V dropped 3 bases and J dropped 0; count of bases not matched to a gene: 12. The CDR3 is 18 residues long.